Each of the 2 T cell receptor beta chains below was sequenced from the same sample in a study of blood T cells in healthy people across ages. Through a sample-barcoded 5' primer and a J-beta primer mix, a second PCR was run for roughly 6 to 11 cycles. TCRdb passed the 5' RACE reads through MiXCR, listing each CDR3 protein once. The table includes around 1,800,000 distinct CDR3 sequences, about two fifths detected once. Sequencing was done on a sample of blood. The receptors stem from a human donor in good health.

On this clonotype: Sequence at one end of the junction differs from germline and may be a read error. The V call is TRBV5-1, the J call TRBJ2-7, with TRBD1 matching over 8 bases. Germline V CDR1 and CDR2: SGHRS, YFSETQ. The CDR3 covers 15 residues. This CDR3 is CTSSFTDRASYEQYF. CDR3 DNA: TGCACCAGCAGCTTTACGGACAGGGCCTCCTACGAGCAGTACTTC.

As regards this clonotype: The junction differs from germline at one of its ends, possibly a read error. The chain couples TRBV20-1 to TRBJ1-5, with D possibly TRBD1 on 6 matching bases. Germline CDR1 is DFQATT and CDR2 is SNEGSKA (reference sequence). This CDR3 comprises 12 residues. CDR3 in amino acids: CRARRQDQSQHF. DNA of the CDR3: TGCAGGGCTAGGAGACAGGATCAGTCCCAGCATTTT.